Reported below is one TCR beta chain. Its antigen is still unknown. The sample belongs to a study of OX40 agonist ivuxolimab in advanced cancers. Looking at the study overall: Males comprised around 80% of the group, whose mean age was about 61 years (range 23 to 79). Of the patients, three showed partial responses, one with hepatocellular carcinoma and two with cutaneous melanoma.

The CDR3 spans 13 residues. Trimming pared 5 bases from V and 4 bases from J, leaving 12 bases between. CDR1 is SGHVS, CDR2 FNYEAQ, per germline. General study points: Relatively little clonal expansion, among the lowest observed, appeared in partial responders at 0.1-3.0 mg/kg. The mean number of expanded clones was higher in CD8+ T cells than in CD4+.

Clones were sequenced by immunoSEQ multiplex PCR, and TCRdb holds only the in-frame ones, with some missing. The table records 50,000 to 80,000 clones, around 84% of them present only once. The origin of this receptor is an adult with an advanced solid tumor such as melanoma, head and neck, liver or kidney cancer. Sequencing was performed on CD4+ or CD8+ T cells sorted from blood, taken in a trial of the OX40 agonist ivuxolimab. The chain recombines TRBV7-6 with TRBJ2-7; D possibly corresponds to TRBD2 (7 bases). The CDR3: CASSRGGGYEQYF. CDR3 in DNA: TGTGCCAGCAGCCGAGGGGGGGGGTACGAGCAGTACTTC.